These T cell receptor beta chains were read from a single sample in a study of cytomegalovirus exposure and HLA in healthy donors. Method: immunoSEQ multiplex PCR; TCRdb's copy keeps in-frame clones and lacks some. The table for this sample gives 65,000 to 85,000 clones. Sequenced sample: PBMCs. The receptors come from a female donor in good health and CMV-seropositive. Each CDR3 is given with its conserved first and last residue. The D gene is left open where the match is weak.

>TRBD1|TRBJ1-1|TRBV28
CASPPTDGQGNTEAFF
TGTGCCAGCCCCCCGACCGATGGACAGGGGAACACTGAAGCTTTCTTT
>TRBD2|TRBJ2-1|TRBV5-1
CASSAAGTSGTEQFF
TGCGCCAGCAGCGCGGCCGGGACTAGCGGGACTGAGCAGTTCTTC
>NA|TRBJ2-3|TRBV18
CASSPLVGGLTSTDTQYF
TGTGCCAGCTCACCACTCGTGGGGGGTCTTACTAGCACAGATACGCAGTATTTT
>NA|TRBJ1-2|TRBV7-2
CASSQMSSGGSSYTF
TGTGCCAGCAGCCAGATGTCGTCAGGTGGGTCGAGCTACACCTTC
>NA|TRBJ2-2|TRBV6-1
CASREETDTGELFF
TGTGCCAGCAGAGAGGAGACGGACACCGGGGAGCTGTTTTTT
>NA|TRBJ2-7|TRBV5-1
CASQLSGMPYEQYF
TGCGCCAGCCAACTTTCGGGGATGCCCTACGAGCAGTACTTC
>NA|TRBJ1-5|TRBV5-4
CATARGGGNQPQHF
TGTGCCACCGCACGGGGGGGTGGCAATCAGCCCCAGCATTTT
>NA|TRBJ2-7|TRBV29-1
CSVKGQYSYEQYF
TGCAGCGTTAAAGGACAGTACTCCTACGAGCAGTACTTC
>TRBD1|TRBJ1-4|TRBV29-1
CSVEVTGGSEKLFF
TGCAGCGTTGAAGTCACAGGGGGTAGTGAAAAACTGTTTTTT
>TRBD1|TRBJ2-7|TRBV6-1
CASSLRGHVDEQYF
TGTGCCAGCAGTCTGAGGGGGCATGTCGACGAGCAGTACTTC
>NA|TRBJ1-1|TRBV28
CASSPWAYTEAFF
TGTGCCAGCAGTCCCTGGGCCTACACTGAAGCTTTCTTT
>NA|TRBJ2-2|TRBV7-9
CASSLVWGVNTGELFF
TGTGCCAGCAGCTTAGTTTGGGGGGTCAACACCGGGGAGCTGTTTTTT
>TRBD1|TRBJ1-1|TRBV19
CATKAGQGAEAFF
TGTGCCACTAAGGCGGGACAGGGGGCTGAAGCTTTCTTT
>TRBD2|TRBJ2-1|TRBV4-3
CASSQDSGGGYEQFF
TGCGCCAGCAGCCAAGATAGCGGGGGGGGGTATGAGCAGTTCTTC
>TRBD1|TRBJ1-3|TRBV2
CASKEQGISGNTIYF
TGTGCCAGCAAGGAACAGGGGATCTCTGGAAACACCATATATTTT
>TRBD2|TRBJ2-7|TRBV14
CASSQDWLAGAYEQYF
TGTGCCAGCAGCCAAGATTGGCTAGCGGGGGCCTACGAGCAGTACTTC
>NA|TRBJ1-1|TRBV4-2
CASSQEWQALEAFF
TGTGCCAGCAGCCAAGAGTGGCAGGCCCTTGAAGCTTTCTTT
>TRBD1|TRBJ1-1|TRBV5-6
CASSKLDRENTEAFF
TGTGCCAGCAGCAAACTCGACAGGGAGAACACTGAAGCTTTCTTT
>NA|TRBJ1-1|TRBV11-2
CASSFRGGVENTEAFF
TGTGCCAGCAGCTTTAGGGGAGGGGTGGAGAACACTGAAGCTTTCTTT
>TRBD2|TRBJ2-1|TRBV4-1
CASSHQPIAGGSYNEQFF
TGCGCCAGCAGCCACCAGCCTATAGCGGGGGGCAGCTACAATGAGCAGTTCTTC
>NA|TRBJ2-3|TRBV7-9
CASSLQLRVNSDTQYF
TGTGCCAGCAGCTTACAGTTGAGGGTCAATTCAGATACGCAGTATTTT
>NA|TRBJ1-5|TRBV4-1
CASSQDSGSNQPQHF
TGCGCCAGCAGCCAAGATTCAGGGAGCAATCAGCCCCAGCATTTT
>NA|TRBJ1-6|TRBV29-1
CSVGEINSPLHF
TGCAGCGTTGGGGAGATTAATTCACCCCTACACTTT
>TRBD1|TRBJ1-4|TRBV7-9
CASSQGQPNEKLFF
TGTGCCAGCAGTCAGGGACAGCCTAATGAAAAACTGTTTTTT
>NA|TRBJ2-7|TRBV7-9
CASSPGYEQYF
TGTGCCAGCAGCCCGGGGTACGAGCAGTACTTC
>NA|TRBJ1-2|TRBV30
CAWRGQIRDGYTF
TGTGCCTGGAGAGGACAGATCAGAGATGGCTACACCTTC
>NA|TRBJ2-1|TRBV7-7
CAAGPAPLGNEQFF
TGTGCTGCAGGTCCGGCCCCATTGGGCAATGAGCAGTTCTTC
>NA|TRBJ1-2|TRBV18
CASSLTTDDDYTF
TGTGCCAGCTCACTAACGACAGATGACGACTACACCTTC
>TRBD1|TRBJ1-2|TRBV19
CASSTGQPYGYTF
TGTGCCAGTAGTACGGGACAGCCCTATGGCTACACCTTC